In this sample, the clone carrying this T cell receptor beta chain turned up once. The antigen is unknown. Germline V CDR1 and CDR2: MDHEN, SYDVKM. This CDR3 spans 13 amino acids. The V end lost 7 bases, the J end lost 4 bases, and 10 bases lay between the germline ends. The sample originates from a study of T cells in pancreatic ductal adenocarcinoma. Study results and caveats: Comparisons of tumor and blood clonality may show falsely lower tumor diversity. Blood clonality (roughly 0.067) did not differ significantly from tumor (about 0.12).

No neoadjuvant therapy was given to the selected pancreatic ductal adenocarcinoma patients before their surgery. Generated by immunoSEQ multiplex PCR, the TCRdb table keeps only in-frame clones and is missing some. The sample yields 97,000 or so clones, around 96% seen once. The TCR comes from a human donor with pancreatic ductal adenocarcinoma. Sequencing was done on a sample of PBMCs. This chain links TRBV28 with TRBJ2-2; no firm D call. The CDR3 DNA sequence: TGTGCCAGCACCGACATCACCACCGGGGAGCTGTTTTTT. It translates to CASTDITTGELFF.